One and the same sample provided the 19 T cell receptor beta chains below, sequenced in a study of identifying expanded T cells in peripheral blood. Clones were read by immunoSEQ multiplex PCR, and TCRdb kept only the in-frame ones, dropping some. The sample lists 55,000 to 60,000 clones; approximately 89% were seen once. The source material was blood. These receptors came from a person aged 18 to 70 in good health.

The chain employs TRBV7-2 and TRBJ2-1; D remains ambiguous. V lost 1 base, J lost 9 bases, and 16 bases lay in between. The CDR3 length is 15 residues. Germline V gene data show CDR1 as SGHTA and CDR2 as FQGNSA. The DNA for the CDR3 is TGTGCCAGCAGCTTAGGGCCGACTGAAGGAAGTGAGCAGTTCTTC. Encoded protein: CASSLGPTEGSEQFF.

Here the CDR3 reads CASSPSQGSYEQYF. The CDR3, as DNA: TGTGCCAGCAGCCCAAGCCAGGGCTCCTACGAGCAGTACTTC. The rearrangement uses TRBV7-6 and TRBJ2-7; a possible D gene is TRBD1 (5 bases). Germline CDR1 is SGHVS and CDR2 is FNYEAQ. Trimming removed 5 bases from V and 0 bases from J, with 11 bases in between. The CDR3 totals 14 residues.

Note on this clone: The junction shows a germline mismatch at one end, possibly a read error. The V and J genes are TRBV5-1 and TRBJ2-1; 8 bases are a match to TRBD2. From germline, CDR1 is SGHRS and CDR2 YFSETQ. The CDR3 is 19 amino acids. The CDR3 loop reads CATSPGGGRSYVGYNEQFF. CDR3 in DNA: TGCGCCACCAGCCCCGGGGGGGGTCGGTCGTACGTGGGCTACAATGAGCAGTTCTTC.

J is TRBJ2-7 and V is TRBV28, with 9 nucleotides matching TRBD2. The CDR3 is made up of 17 amino acids. J was trimmed by 4 bases and V by 3 bases; bases with no gene match: 13. CDR1 MDHEN and CDR2 SYDVKM come from the germline V gene. CDR3 amino acids: CASSFLVAGGPNYEQYF. The CDR3 DNA reads as TGTGCCAGCAGTTTTCTCGTGGCGGGAGGGCCCAATTACGAGCAGTACTTC.

This CDR3 is CASSLASQANTEAFF. The CDR3, as DNA: TGTGCCAGCAGCTTGGCCTCACAGGCGAACACTGAAGCTTTCTTT. This chain uses TRBV5-4 with TRBJ1-1; a possible D gene is TRBD1 (5 bases). Germline CDR1 SGHNT, CDR2 YYREEE (reference sequence). Trimming pared 0 bases from V and 1 base from J, leaving 10 bases between. CDR3 length: 15 amino acids.

The genes are TRBV18 and TRBJ1-2; D call uncertain. The CDR3 loop spans 13 amino acids. Germline V gives CDR1 KGHSH, CDR2 LQKENI. V lost 3 bases and J lost 3, with 8 bases in between. This CDR3 reads CASSPEYDYGYTF. The CDR3 DNA sequence: TGTGCCAGCTCACCGGAATATGACTATGGCTACACCTTC.

This rearrangement joins TRBV19 to TRBJ2-5; no definite D call. Germline V gene lookup returns CDR1 LNHDA and CDR2 SQIVND (reference sequence). The length of the CDR3 is 13 residues. V lost 5 bases, J lost 2 bases, and 9 bases lay in between. The CDR3 reads CASSSVLQETQYF. The CDR3 nucleotides read TGTGCCAGTAGTTCCGTCCTACAAGAGACCCAGTACTTC.

This sequence joins TRBV27 and TRBJ2-1; TRBD2 aligns across 11 bases. The junction had 6 bases not matched to a gene; V was cut back by 4 bases and J by 7 bases. This CDR3 comprises 15 residues. Per the germline V gene, CDR1 is MNHEY and CDR2 is SMNVEV (reference sequence). The CDR3 DNA is TGTGCCAGCAGTTCCAATAGCGGGAGGGGTAATGAGCAGTTCTTC. Translation: CASSSNSGRGNEQFF.

The chain joins TRBV4-3 to TRBJ1-1; D might be TRBD1 (5 bases). This CDR3 is 16 amino acids long. Per germline, CDR1 LGHNA and CDR2 YSLEER. V shed 0 bases and J shed 1 base, with 12 bases lying between them. The chain's CDR3 is CASSQDIYTGNTEAFF. In DNA form, the CDR3 reads TGCGCCAGCAGCCAAGATATTTACACAGGGAACACTGAAGCTTTCTTT.

This sequence joins TRBV5-1 and TRBJ1-2; no definite D call. Germline assignment: CDR1 SGHRS and CDR2 YFSETQ. The CDR3 contains 14 residues. Deletions cut 1 base from V and 10 bases from J, with 17 bases between. The CDR3 loop reads CASSLNGAAGTYTF. CDR3 sequence (DNA): TGCGCCAGCAGCTTGAATGGTGCTGCCGGTACCTACACCTTC.

The genes are TRBV28 and TRBJ2-2, with D tentatively TRBD2 (6 bases). The V gene lost 2 bases and the J gene lost 0 bases, with 7 bases spanning the gap. The CDR3 sequence is 15 residues long. Germline lookup yields CDR1 MDHEN and CDR2 SYDVKM. The CDR3 DNA follows: TGTGCCAGCAGTTTAGCTAGCGCGAACACCGGGGAGCTGTTTTTT. This gives the protein CASSLASANTGELFF. The full variable domain, its missing parts supplied by reference TRBV28 and TRBJ2-2, is DVKVTQSSRYLVKRTGEKVFLECVQDMDHENMFWYRQDPGLGLRLIYFSYDVKMKEKGDIPEGYSVSREKKERFSLILESASTNQTSMYLCASSLASANTGELFFGEGSRLTVL.

The gene calls are TRBV19 and TRBJ1-4; TRBD1 matches 8 bases. This CDR3 region has 14 residues. J gave up 8 bases and V 5 bases, and 7 bases lay outside the gene matches. CDR1 is LNHDA, CDR2 SQIVND, per germline (reference sequence). CDR3 coding DNA: TGTGCCAGTAGTCCTGGACAGGGATGGGAAAAACTGTTTTTT. Translating it yields CASSPGQGWEKLFF. Full variable domain (rest looked up from reference TRBV19 and TRBJ1-4): DGGITQSPKYLFRKEGQNVTLSCEQNLNHDAMYWYRQDPGQGLRLIYYSQIVNDFQKGDIAEGYSVSREKKESFPLTVTSAQKNPTAFYLCASSPGQGWEKLFFGSGTQLSVL.

CDR3 amino acids: CASSTGTGNQPQHF. CDR3 coding DNA: TGTGCCAGCAGCACTGGGACAGGGAATCAGCCCCAGCATTTT. The chain employs TRBV9 and TRBJ1-5; 9 nucleotides align to TRBD1. Trimming took 4 bases from V and 4 from J; bases not matched to a gene: 3. Germline assignment: CDR1 SGDLS and CDR2 YYNGEE. This CDR3 spans 14 amino acids.

The V and J genes are TRBV7-2 and TRBJ2-5; 9 bases agree with TRBD2. With V trimmed by 5 bases and J by 4 bases, 11 bases remained unmatched. CDR3 length equals 16 residues. CDR1 is SGHTA and CDR2 is FQGNSA in the germline V gene. CDR3 DNA: TGTGCCAGCAGCCCCTGGGGCGGGGGGGCCGGAGAGACCCAGTACTTC. This codes for CASSPWGGGAGETQYF.

The chain combines TRBV4-1 with TRBJ2-1, with D unclear. The CDR3 sequence is 16 residues long. Germline V gives CDR1 MGHRA, CDR2 YSYEKL. The ends were cut back, 0 bases at V and 0 bases at J, with 9 bases in the middle. In DNA, the CDR3 is TGCGCCAGCAGCCAAGAAGCACAGAGCTCCTACAATGAGCAGTTCTTC. Protein: CASSQEAQSSYNEQFF.

The CDR3 nucleotides are TGTGCCAGCAGCATGACTATCACAGATACGCAGTATTTT. Translation gives CASSMTITDTQYF. This chain links TRBV5-6 with TRBJ2-3, with D tentatively TRBD2 (5 bases). The CDR3 extends over 13 amino acids. V was cut by 4 bases and J by 2 bases, with 8 bases left in between. CDR1 is SGHDT and CDR2 is YYEEEE in the germline V gene.

J is TRBJ2-2 and V is TRBV6-1; TRBD1 matches 10 bases. The CDR3 spans 17 residues. Germline CDR1 reads MNHNS; CDR2 reads SASEGT. Losses at the gene ends were 4 bases for V and 7 bases for J; bases not matched to a gene: 12. In DNA, the CDR3 is TGTGCCAGCAGTGCGTCACCGGGACAGGGGTATAACGGGGAGCTGTTTTTT. The encoded protein is CASSASPGQGYNGELFF.

This chain uses TRBV4-2 with TRBJ2-7; no clear D. The CDR3 totals 12 residues. V was clipped by 0 bases and J by 6 bases, with 6 bases between them. The germline V gene has CDR1 LGHNA and CDR2 YNFKEQ. CDR3 region: CASSQEWSEQYF. The CDR3 region has the DNA TGTGCCAGCAGCCAAGAATGGAGCGAGCAGTACTTC.

CDR3 region: CSVQVPGTGRVHGYTF. The CDR3 DNA follows: TGCAGCGTTCAAGTTCCCGGGACAGGGCGAGTCCATGGCTACACCTTC. V is TRBV29-1 and J is TRBJ1-2; TRBD1 matches at 9 bases. Trimming took 5 bases from V and 6 from J; bases not matched to a gene: 16. CDR1 SQVTM and CDR2 ANQGSEA come from the germline V gene. This CDR3 region has 16 residues.